Sequencing of this TCR beta chain was carried out in a study of blood T cell repertoires in COVID-19. Germline V gene data show CDR1 as SGHDT and CDR2 as YYEEEE. The V gene lost 3 bases and the J gene lost 10 bases, with 17 bases spanning the gap. The length of the CDR3 is 15 residues. TCRdb's table, derived via immunoSEQ multiplex PCR, lists solely in-frame clones and lacks some. The sample has 450,000 to 600,000 clones; approximately 90% are singletons. This TCR derives from a young woman who had recovered from COVID-19. The sample taken for sequencing was PBMCs or T cells enriched from blood (not recorded which). The chain joins TRBV5-6 to TRBJ1-6; D may be TRBD1 (5 bases). The CDR3: CASSWGRARESPLHF. Here the CDR3 DNA reads TGTGCCAGCAGCTGGGGGAGGGCTCGGGAATCACCCCTCCACTTT.